The rows below give T cell receptor beta chains drawn from one sample of a study of cytomegalovirus exposure and HLA in healthy donors. This table comes from immunoSEQ multiplex PCR, and its TCRdb copy is limited to in-frame clones, with some not included. Altogether under 250,000 clones are present, 75% to 95% being singletons, with the ten largest covering about 1%. Source material: PBMCs. The receptor set was obtained from a woman aged 18-29 years in good health and CMV-seronegative. The CDR3 runs from the conserved cysteine through the conserved F or W. Each record gives: V gene, clone size, D gene, J gene, CDR3 DNA, CDR3 protein. A D gene is named only where the DNA matches it firmly. Some rows have no size entry. The others give once, few or many, or a class for an expanded clone.

v_gene: TRBV5-4
abundance: NA
d_gene: TRBD1
j_gene: TRBJ1-2
CDR3nt: TGTGCCAGCAGCTCAACGGGACAGGGGGCCTATGGCTACACCTTC
CDR3aa: CASSSTGQGAYGYTF

v_gene: TRBV15
abundance: NA
d_gene: TRBD2
j_gene: TRBJ2-1
CDR3nt: TGTGCCACCAGCAGTCGGGCTAGCGGGAGGGCCTTGGGAAATGAGCAGTTCTTC
CDR3aa: CATSSRASGRALGNEQFF

v_gene: TRBV29-1
abundance: NA
d_gene: NA
j_gene: TRBJ2-7
CDR3nt: TGCAGCGTTGATTCTCAGGGGTCAGGCGAGCAGTACTTC
CDR3aa: CSVDSQGSGEQYF

v_gene: TRBV2
abundance: NA
d_gene: NA
j_gene: TRBJ1-1
CDR3nt: TGTGCCAGCAGTGTGCAGGGGAACACTGAAGCTTTCTTT
CDR3aa: CASSVQGNTEAFF

v_gene: TRBV28
abundance: NA
d_gene: NA
j_gene: TRBJ1-1
CDR3nt: TGTGCCAGCAGTCCACCTACGGACACTGAAGCTTTCTTT
CDR3aa: CASSPPTDTEAFF

v_gene: TRBV19
abundance: NA
d_gene: TRBD1
j_gene: TRBJ2-7
CDR3nt: TGTGCCAGTAGCCCGACAGGGTACGAGCAGTACTTC
CDR3aa: CASSPTGYEQYF

v_gene: TRBV7-2
abundance: NA
d_gene: NA
j_gene: TRBJ2-5
CDR3nt: TGTGCCAGCAGCTCCCAAACGGGGGGCCCGGAGACCCAGTACTTC
CDR3aa: CASSSQTGGPETQYF

v_gene: TRBV5-6
abundance: NA
d_gene: NA
j_gene: TRBJ1-1
CDR3nt: TGTGCCAGCAGCGCCTCTCGGGGCACTGAAGCTTTCTTT
CDR3aa: CASSASRGTEAFF

v_gene: TRBV7-2
abundance: NA
d_gene: NA
j_gene: TRBJ1-5
CDR3nt: TGTGCCAGCAGCATCGAGGCCTGGGAGGGGCCCCAGCATTTT
CDR3aa: CASSIEAWEGPQHF

v_gene: TRBV2
abundance: NA
d_gene: TRBD1
j_gene: TRBJ1-5
CDR3nt: TGTGCCAGCAGTCTCCTCACTTACGGGACAGGGGTGAATCAGCCCCAGCATTTT
CDR3aa: CASSLLTYGTGVNQPQHF

v_gene: TRBV27
abundance: NA
d_gene: NA
j_gene: TRBJ1-4
CDR3nt: TGTGCCAGCAGTTTTTTGTGGACAGATGGCGCAGAAAAACTGTTTTTT
CDR3aa: CASSFLWTDGAEKLFF

v_gene: TRBV27
abundance: NA
d_gene: NA
j_gene: TRBJ2-7
CDR3nt: TGTGCCAGCAGCAATAAAGGGGTATTCGGTTCCTACGAGCAGTACTTC
CDR3aa: CASSNKGVFGSYEQYF

v_gene: TRBV25-1
abundance: NA
d_gene: TRBD1
j_gene: TRBJ1-4
CDR3nt: TGTGCCAGCAGTCCGGGACAGGGGACAACTAATGAAAAACTGTTTTTT
CDR3aa: CASSPGQGTTNEKLFF

v_gene: TRBV29-1
abundance: NA
d_gene: TRBD1
j_gene: TRBJ1-4
CDR3nt: TGCAGCGTCGGACAGGGGGTAAATGAAAAACTGTTTTTT
CDR3aa: CSVGQGVNEKLFF

v_gene: TRBV18
abundance: NA
d_gene: NA
j_gene: TRBJ2-7
CDR3nt: TGTGCCAGCTCCCAAACCAGGGCTTACGAGCAGTACTTC
CDR3aa: CASSQTRAYEQYF

v_gene: TRBV7-9
abundance: NA
d_gene: TRBD1
j_gene: TRBJ1-2
CDR3nt: TGTGCCAGCAGCTCTGGACAGGGCCAGGGAGGCGGCTACACCTTC
CDR3aa: CASSSGQGQGGGYTF

v_gene: TRBV4-1
abundance: once
d_gene: NA
j_gene: TRBJ1-4
CDR3nt: TGCGCCAGCAGCCAATTATCCCGGGAGCTTGAAAAACTGTTTTTT
CDR3aa: CASSQLSRELEKLFF

v_gene: TRBV7-8
abundance: NA
d_gene: NA
j_gene: TRBJ2-2
CDR3nt: TGTGCCAGCAGCATCCAACAGGGGAACACCGGGGAGCTGTTTTTT
CDR3aa: CASSIQQGNTGELFF

v_gene: TRBV7-9
abundance: NA
d_gene: NA
j_gene: TRBJ1-2
CDR3nt: TGTGCCAGCAGCCCCAGAAGCGGGGGGAGGAATGGCTACACCTTC
CDR3aa: CASSPRSGGRNGYTF

v_gene: TRBV29-1
abundance: NA
d_gene: NA
j_gene: TRBJ1-5
CDR3nt: TGCAGCGTTGGAGGTAAGGGCAATCAGCCCCAGCATTTT
CDR3aa: CSVGGKGNQPQHF

v_gene: TRBV18
abundance: NA
d_gene: NA
j_gene: TRBJ2-3
CDR3nt: TGTGCCAGCTCACCACCGGACACTAGCACAGATACGCAGTATTTT
CDR3aa: CASSPPDTSTDTQYF

v_gene: TRBV19
abundance: NA
d_gene: NA
j_gene: TRBJ2-1
CDR3nt: TGTGCCAGTAGTGGAGAAGGGGGATCCACCTACAATGAGCAGTTCTTC
CDR3aa: CASSGEGGSTYNEQFF

v_gene: TRBV28
abundance: NA
d_gene: TRBD2
j_gene: TRBJ2-1
CDR3nt: TGTGCCAGCAGTTTAATTACTAGCGGGAGCTCCGGCAATGAGCAGTTCTTC
CDR3aa: CASSLITSGSSGNEQFF

v_gene: TRBV6-6
abundance: NA
d_gene: NA
j_gene: TRBJ1-1
CDR3nt: TGTGCCAGCAGTTGGGGGGGCAGGACTGAAGCTTTCTTT
CDR3aa: CASSWGGRTEAFF

v_gene: TRBV5-1
abundance: NA
d_gene: NA
j_gene: TRBJ1-2
CDR3nt: TGCGCCAGCAGCTCGGGACAAAGTTTGCACGGCTACACCTTC
CDR3aa: CASSSGQSLHGYTF

v_gene: TRBV7-9
abundance: NA
d_gene: TRBD1
j_gene: TRBJ2-7
CDR3nt: TGTGCCAGCAGCTTAGCAATGGGACAGGGAAGAGGGGCCTACGAGCAGTACTTC
CDR3aa: CASSLAMGQGRGAYEQYF

v_gene: TRBV5-1
abundance: NA
d_gene: NA
j_gene: TRBJ1-1
CDR3nt: TGCGCCAGCAGCTTGGTGGAGGGATTAAACACTGAAGCTTTCTTT
CDR3aa: CASSLVEGLNTEAFF

v_gene: TRBV28
abundance: once
d_gene: NA
j_gene: TRBJ1-3
CDR3nt: TGTGCCAGCAGCGGTTATACTGGAAACACCATATATTTT
CDR3aa: CASSGYTGNTIYF

v_gene: TRBV29-1
abundance: NA
d_gene: NA
j_gene: TRBJ1-1
CDR3nt: TGCAGCGTTCCCAGGGGCACTGAAGCTTTCTTT
CDR3aa: CSVPRGTEAFF

v_gene: TRBV6-7
abundance: NA
d_gene: TRBD2
j_gene: TRBJ2-7
CDR3nt: TGTGCCAGCCCAACTAGCGGGGGTTCCTACGAGCAGTACTTC
CDR3aa: CASPTSGGSYEQYF

v_gene: TRBV20-1
abundance: NA
d_gene: NA
j_gene: TRBJ2-1
CDR3nt: TGCAGTGCTAGAGATGCCAGAGAGCAGTTCTTC
CDR3aa: CSARDAREQFF

v_gene: TRBV10-2
abundance: NA
d_gene: NA
j_gene: TRBJ2-5
CDR3nt: TGCGCCAGCAGTGGACTAGAGCAAGAGACCCAGTACTTC
CDR3aa: CASSGLEQETQYF

v_gene: TRBV6-4
abundance: NA
d_gene: NA
j_gene: TRBJ2-7
CDR3nt: TGTGCCAGCAGTCCGATGCCCGGGGGATACGAGCAGTACTTC
CDR3aa: CASSPMPGGYEQYF